This T cell receptor beta chain was sequenced in a study of blood T cell repertoires in COVID-19. This table comes from immunoSEQ multiplex PCR, and its TCRdb copy is limited to in-frame clones, with some not included. The repertoire holds about 250,000 clones, roughly 86% seen once, with around 4% in the top ten. The TCR comes from a man aged 45-60 years with acute or convalescent COVID-19. Material: peripheral blood.

The CDR3: CASSPVAGTGLYQLYEQYF. The CDR3 region has the DNA TGCGCCAGCAGCCCGGTGGCCGGGACAGGGCTGTACCAACTCTACGAGCAGTACTTC. J is TRBJ2-7 and V is TRBV5-1; 9 positions match TRBD1. Germline lookup yields CDR1 SGHRS and CDR2 YFSETQ. The CDR3 covers 19 residues. The junction had 20 bases not matched to a gene; V was cut back by 4 bases and J by 3 bases.